Presented here are 9 T cell receptor beta chains from one specimen sequenced in a study of blood T cell repertoires in COVID-19. Sequencing was performed with immunoSEQ multiplex PCR; in TCRdb, only in-frame clones are kept and a portion is missing. The sample records 60,000 to 65,000 clones, 70% to 85% being singletons. Sequenced: peripheral blood. These receptors all come from a woman aged 55-69 years with acute or convalescent COVID-19.

This sequence joins TRBV12-3 or TRBV12-4 and TRBJ1-1, with a weak D call TRBD1 (6 bases). The length of the CDR3 is 12 residues. Trimming cost V 7 bases and J 3 bases, with 9 bases left between them. The CDR3 region is CASTGEYTEAFF. In DNA, the CDR3 is TGTGCCAGCACAGGGGAGTACACTGAAGCTTTCTTT.

The chain has TRBV6-1 and TRBJ2-1; 11 bases match TRBD2. The CDR3 loop spans 16 amino acids. Germline values: CDR1 MNHNS, CDR2 SASEGT. The ends lost 2 bases at V and 4 bases at J; junction bases unmatched: 4. The CDR3 loop is CASSERTSGRYNEQFF. The CDR3 bases are TGTGCCAGCAGTGAAAGGACTAGCGGGCGTTACAATGAGCAGTTCTTC.

The chain joins TRBV19 to TRBJ2-3; TRBD2 matches at 11 bases. Looked up from germline, CDR1 is LNHDA and CDR2 is SQIVND (reference sequence). V trimming: 4 bases; J trimming: 4 bases; junction bases outside the gene matches: 4. CDR3 length: 15 residues. This chain's CDR3 is CASSNSGGVADTQYF. The CDR3 DNA reads TGTGCCAGTAGTAATAGCGGGGGGGTAGCAGATACGCAGTATTTT. Based on the CDR3 plus reference TRBV19 and TRBJ2-3, the full variable domain is DGGITQSPKYLFRKEGQNVTLSCEQNLNHDAMYWYRQDPGQGLRLIYYSQIVNDFQKGDIAEGYSVSREKKESFPLTVTSAQKNPTAFYLCASSNSGGVADTQYFGPGTRLTVL.

The chain uses TRBV9 and TRBJ1-2; TRBD1 matches at 11 bases. CDR1 is SGDLS and CDR2 is YYNGEE in the germline V gene. Trimming at V came to 8 bases and at J to 5 bases, leaving 5 bases not matched to a gene. CDR3 size: 13 residues. The DNA of the CDR3 is TGTGCCAGTGGGGACAGGGGGGAATATGGCTACACCTTC. Protein sequence: CASGDRGEYGYTF.

This sequence joins TRBV5-1 and TRBJ1-2; no definite D call. V lost 0 bases to trimming and J lost 6 bases, with 12 bases between them. The CDR3 runs 14 residues. The germline CDR1 and CDR2 sequences are SGHRS and YFSETQ. This CDR3 is CASSLEAAGDGYTF. The DNA for the CDR3 is TGCGCCAGCAGCTTGGAGGCAGCGGGAGATGGCTACACCTTC.

This clone was counted a few times. The rearrangement links TRBV5-1 to TRBJ2-7, with TRBD2 identical over 12 bases. The length of the CDR3 is 13 residues. V gave up 7 bases and J gave up 6 bases; unmatched junction bases: 5. Germline CDR1 is SGHRS and CDR2 is YFSETQ. This CDR3 reads CASGLAGSGEQYF. DNA for the CDR3: TGCGCCAGCGGACTAGCGGGGAGCGGCGAGCAGTACTTC.

The chain carries TRBV6-5 and TRBJ1-1, with D perhaps TRBD1 (5 bases). V was pared by 8 bases and J by 0 bases, with 16 bases between. Germline-derived CDR1 and CDR2 are MNHEY and SVGAGI. The CDR3 loop spans 15 amino acids. CDR3 in DNA: TGTGCCAGCCTATTATCCGGGGGGATGAACACTGAAGCTTTCTTT. This codes for CASLLSGGMNTEAFF.

V usage is TRBV7-3 and J usage is TRBJ1-1; 7 bases agree with TRBD1. This CDR3 has 15 residues. V lost 6 bases and J lost 1; bases outside the gene matches: 8. The germline CDR1 and CDR2 sequences are SGHTA and FQGTGA. The CDR3 protein is CASRVRTGSNTEAFF. In nucleotides, the CDR3 is TGTGCCAGCAGGGTAAGGACAGGATCGAACACTGAAGCTTTCTTT.

The chain joins TRBV2 to TRBJ1-1, with D tentatively TRBD1 (5 bases). CDR1 and CDR2 from the germline V gene are SNHLY and FYNNEI. Deletions cut 4 bases from V and 1 base from J, with 13 bases between. This CDR3 has 15 residues. CDR3 bases: TGTGCCAGCAGTGGGAGGAGGGGTCCGAACACTGAAGCTTTCTTT. Translation gives CASSGRRGPNTEAFF.